The 17 T cell receptor beta chains below were found in one sample sequenced in a study of response to subunit inactivated influenza vaccine. In TCRdb, the RT-PCR reads were re-called with MiXCR into one record per CDR3 protein. The data contain 500,000 to 550,000 distinct CDR3 sequences, 7.6% of them singletons. The sample was PBMCs from blood, taken around 2 years after vaccination. The receptor source for this set is a man aged 50 to 69 who received an inactivated influenza vaccine.

This clonotype has a handful of counts. The chain uses TRBV7-2 and TRBJ2-7, with 8 bases that match TRBD1. Unmatched junction bases numbered 11, after V lost 7 bases and J lost 3 bases. The CDR3 has 15 residues. Per germline, CDR1 SGHTA and CDR2 FQGNSA. CDR3 in amino acids: CASTPGTGVNYEQYF. CDR3 coding DNA: TGTGCCAGCACCCCCGGGACAGGAGTTAACTACGAGCAGTACTTC. The complete variable domain, with remaining parts taken from reference TRBV7-2 and TRBJ2-7, reads GAGVSQSPSNKVTEKGKDVELRCDPISGHTALYWYRQSLGQGLEFLIYFQGNSAPDKSGLPSDRFSAERTGGSVSTLTIQRTQQEDSAVYLCASTPGTGVNYEQYFGPGTRLTVT.

The gene calls are TRBV7-2 and TRBJ1-6; the D is unclear. V lost 5 bases to trimming and J lost 6 bases, with 14 bases between them. This CDR3 region has 15 residues. Germline CDR1 and CDR2: SGHTA and FQGNSA. The CDR3: CASSPTEWPNSPLHF. CDR3 sequence (DNA): TGTGCCAGCAGCCCGACCGAGTGGCCTAATTCACCCCTCCACTTT.

CDR3 sequence (DNA): TGCGCCAGCAGCTTGAGTGCAACTAATGAAAAACTGTTTTTT. Its translation: CASSLSATNEKLFF. The chain couples TRBV5-1 to TRBJ1-4; D not resolved. The CDR3 is made up of 14 amino acids. V lost 1 base and J 0 bases, leaving 4 bases between the germline ends. Germline-derived CDR1 and CDR2 are SGHRS and YFSETQ.

This clonotype showed up just a few times. DNA for the CDR3: TGCGCCAGCAGCCAAGACGGGACGGCATACACTGAAGCTTTCTTT. Its translation is CASSQDGTAYTEAFF. This chain connects TRBV4-3 to TRBJ1-1; D is possibly TRBD1 (5 bases). The CDR3 totals 15 residues. Germline CDR1 reads LGHNA; CDR2 reads YSLEER. Trimming shortened V by 0 bases and J by 3 bases, and 11 bases separated the two germline ends.

CDR3: CSVGTGGLNYGYTF. The CDR3 DNA is TGCAGCGTGGGAACAGGGGGCCTTAACTATGGCTACACCTTC. This sequence joins TRBV29-1 and TRBJ1-2, with 9 bases that match TRBD1. V was clipped by 6 bases and J by 1 base; unmatched bases: 6. The CDR3 consists of 14 residues. CDR1 is SQVTM, CDR2 ANQGSEA, per germline.

The rearrangement links TRBV4-2 to TRBJ2-7, with D unclear. Germline CDR1 is LGHNA and CDR2 is YNFKEQ. Trimming left V 0 bases short and J 3 bases short, with 6 bases between. The CDR3 is made up of 13 amino acids. This chain's CDR3 is CASSQDQLYEQYF. CDR3 bases: TGTGCCAGCAGCCAAGATCAACTCTACGAGCAGTACTTC.

This clonotype showed up many times. The rearrangement joins TRBV10-3 to TRBJ2-3; 10 bases are shared with TRBD2. This CDR3 contains 13 residues. V lost 4 bases to trimming and J lost 5 bases; unmatched junction nucleotides: 0. Germline V gene sequence: CDR1 ENHRY, CDR2 SYGVKD. In nucleotides, the CDR3 is TGTGCCATCAGTGCTAGCGGGAGAGATACGCAGTATTTT. Translated: CAISASGRDTQYF.

V gene TRBV10-3 combines with J gene TRBJ2-1, with TRBD2 matching over 8 bases. V lost 5 bases to trimming and J lost 0 bases; unmatched junction nucleotides: 12. The CDR3 spans 18 residues. The germline V gene has CDR1 ENHRY and CDR2 SYGVKD. CDR3 nucleotides: TGTGCCATCAGTTCGGGAGGGGGTCGCGGGAGCTCCTACAATGAGCAGTTCTTC. Protein: CAISSGGGRGSSYNEQFF.

There are many counts of this clonotype. The chain is built from TRBV21-1 and TRBJ2-7; the table assigns TRBD1, which was not confirmed against the DNA. TRBV21-1 is an annotated pseudogene. The CDR3 extends over 13 amino acids. DNA of the CDR3: TGTGCCAGAGACAGGGGGCATTCCTACGAGCAGTACTTC. It codes for CARDRGHSYEQYF.

This clonotype has a count of ten or more. The gene calls are TRBV5-5 and TRBJ1-4, with 7 bases that match TRBD1. The CDR3 contains 14 residues. V lost 3 bases and J lost 4; bases outside the gene matches: 3. Germline loops: CDR1 SGHKS, CDR2 YYEKEE (reference sequence). CDR3 DNA sequence: TGTGCCAGCAGCTGGGGACAGCTTAATGAAAAACTGTTTTTT. Translating gives CASSWGQLNEKLFF.

This clonotype occurred many times. The V call is TRBV12-3 or TRBV12-4, the J call TRBJ1-5, with 9 bases fitting TRBD1. The CDR3 consists of 14 residues. The V gene end was trimmed by 5 bases and the J gene end by 9 bases; junction bases not matched to a gene: 8. CDR3: CASSLRQGGRPQHF. CDR3 sequence (DNA): TGTGCCAGCAGTCTCAGACAGGGGGGGCGGCCCCAGCATTTT.

This clonotype was counted many times. The chain has TRBV6-2 or TRBV6-3 and TRBJ2-3; D perhaps matches TRBD2 (5 bases). The V end was cut by 8 bases, the J end by 5 bases, with 14 bases between. CDR1 MNHEY and CDR2 SVGEGT come from the germline V gene. CDR3 length: 13 residues. The CDR3 DNA is TGTGCCAGCCGGACTCCTGGTCGAGATACGCAGTATTTT. Its translation is CASRTPGRDTQYF.

The chain couples TRBV30 to TRBJ1-5; 7 nucleotides align to TRBD1. The V gene end was trimmed by 2 bases and the J gene end by 4 bases; junction bases not matched to a gene: 5. The CDR3 runs 14 residues. Germline-derived CDR1 and CDR2 are GTSNPN and SVGIG (reference sequence). In DNA, the CDR3 is TGTGCCTGGAGTACGGGACAGACAAATCAGCCCCAGCATTTT. Translation gives CAWSTGQTNQPQHF.

The rearrangement joins TRBV5-1 to TRBJ2-2, with a tentative D call TRBD2 (6 bases). Germline loops: CDR1 SGHRS, CDR2 YFSETQ. CDR3 size: 15 residues. Trimming pared 4 bases from V and 3 bases from J, leaving 13 bases between. CDR3 DNA: TGCGCCAGCAGCCCGGGACTTCTTGACACCGGGGAGCTGTTTTTT. Amino acid sequence: CASSPGLLDTGELFF.

This clonotype was observed a few times. The chain employs TRBV12-3 or TRBV12-4 and TRBJ1-1; the match to TRBD1 covers 9 bases. Losses at the gene ends were 4 bases for V and 7 bases for J; bases not matched to a gene: 13. CDR3 length: 16 amino acids. The CDR3 nucleotides are TGTGCCAGCAGTTCAGTCCCCCTCGGACAGGGGTATGAAGCTTTCTTT. It is translated as CASSSVPLGQGYEAFF.

This CDR3 is CASSLPRGETQYF. CDR3 coding DNA: TGCGCCAGCAGCTTGCCACGTGGAGAGACCCAGTACTTC. The chain couples TRBV5-1 to TRBJ2-5; D is undetermined. The CDR3 extends over 13 amino acids. CDR1 is SGHRS and CDR2 is YFSETQ in the germline V gene. V shed 1 base and J shed 4 bases, with 8 bases lying between them.

A few counts support this clonotype. The genes are TRBV7-2 and TRBJ1-1; possible D gene TRBD1, 5 bases. The V end lost 5 bases, the J end lost 4 bases, and 17 bases lay between the germline ends. This CDR3 region has 15 residues. CDR1 and CDR2 from the germline V gene are SGHTA and FQGNSA. The CDR3 loop reads CASSLEGTFLTEAFF. The CDR3 region has the DNA TGTGCCAGCAGCCTAGAAGGGACCTTTCTCACTGAAGCTTTCTTT.